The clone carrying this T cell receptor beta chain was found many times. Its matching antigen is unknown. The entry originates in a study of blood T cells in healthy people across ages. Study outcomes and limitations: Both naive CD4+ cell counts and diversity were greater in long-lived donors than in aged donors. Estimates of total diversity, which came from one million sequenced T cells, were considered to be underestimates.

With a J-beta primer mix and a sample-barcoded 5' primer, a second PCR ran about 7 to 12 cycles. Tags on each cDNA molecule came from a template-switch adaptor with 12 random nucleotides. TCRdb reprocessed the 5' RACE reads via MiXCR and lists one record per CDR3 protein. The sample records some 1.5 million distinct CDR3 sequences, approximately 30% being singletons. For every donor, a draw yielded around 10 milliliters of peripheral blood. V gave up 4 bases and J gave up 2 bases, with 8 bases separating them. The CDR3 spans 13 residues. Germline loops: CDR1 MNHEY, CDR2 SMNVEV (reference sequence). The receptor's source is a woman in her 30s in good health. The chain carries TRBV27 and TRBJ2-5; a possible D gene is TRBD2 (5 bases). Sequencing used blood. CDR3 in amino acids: CASSSRGQETQYF. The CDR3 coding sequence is TGTGCCAGCAGTTCGAGAGGGCAAGAGACCCAGTACTTC.